The clone carrying this T cell receptor (beta chain) was seen a handful of times. This entry is derived from a study of blood T cells in healthy people across ages. Together with a sample-barcoded 5' primer, a J-beta primer mix was included in a second PCR lasting about 6 to 11 cycles. TCRdb independently ran MiXCR on the 5' RACE reads; one entry per CDR3 protein. The sample has about a million distinct CDR3 sequences, approximately 50% seen once. Trimming cost V 3 bases and J 7 bases; bases outside gene matches: 17. This CDR3 is built from 17 residues. Germline V gene sequence: CDR1 SGHTA, CDR2 FQGNSA.

The sample consisted of blood. This TCR came from a woman aged 60-75 years in good health. The V call is TRBV7-2, the J call TRBJ2-7; 8 positions agree with TRBD2. The CDR3 DNA reads TGTGCCAGCAGCTTGCAGGGCAGGGCTAGCGGGTACAATGAGCAGTACTTC. Translation gives CASSLQGRASGYNEQYF. Full variable domain (remainder filled in from reference TRBV7-2 and TRBJ2-7): GAGVSQSPSNKVTEKGKDVELRCDPISGHTALYWYRQSLGQGLEFLIYFQGNSAPDKSGLPSDRFSAERTGGSVSTLTIQRTQQEDSAVYLCASSLQGRASGYNEQYFGPGTRLTVT.